This T cell receptor (beta chain) was found in a study of response to subunit inactivated influenza vaccine. In TCRdb, the RT-PCR reads were re-called with MiXCR into one record per CDR3 protein. The sample holds 800,000 to 1,000,000 distinct CDR3 sequences, about 20% seen once. Whole-study results and caveats: Every seasonal influenza vaccination brings in few new T cells, the authors suggested.

As for this clonotype: Its antigen is not known.

The germline V and J ends were trimmed by 7 bases and 2 bases, with 11 bases remaining between them. Looked up from germline, CDR1 is SQVTM and CDR2 is ANQGSEA. The CDR3 sequence is 12 residues long. Source: PBMCs from blood, taken approximately 5 days after vaccination. The chain combines TRBV29-1 with TRBJ2-5; unclear D gene. This clonotype originated in a man aged 45-65 years who received an inactivated influenza vaccine. The CDR3 loop is CSAARRQETQYF. The DNA of the CDR3 is TGCAGCGCCGCCAGAAGACAAGAGACCCAGTACTTC.